Listed here is a single T cell receptor beta chain. The data derive from a study of blood T cell repertoires in COVID-19. About the research overall: Spain, Italy and the United States supplied samples that represented acute and convalescent COVID-19.

Using immunoSEQ multiplex PCR, the repertoire was profiled, and TCRdb retains in-frame clones only, with some absent. The table records some 300,000 clones, about nine tenths of them present only once. Sequenced: peripheral blood. The TCR sequence derives from a young man with active or convalescent COVID-19.

The CDR3 nucleotides are TGCGCCAGCAGAAGGACAGGGTCAACATCTGGAGCCTACAATGAGCAGTTCTTC. This codes for CASRRTGSTSGAYNEQFF. The gene calls are TRBV5-1 and TRBJ2-1, with TRBD1 matching over 8 bases. With V trimmed by 5 bases and J by 2 bases, 15 bases remained unmatched. CDR1 and CDR2 from the germline V gene are SGHRS and YFSETQ. The CDR3 spans 18 residues.